Reported below is one TCR beta chain. V gave up 8 bases and J gave up 2 bases, with 12 bases separating them. CDR1 is SSHAT and CDR2 is FNYEAQ in the germline V gene (reference sequence). The CDR3 has 13 residues. This entry comes from a study of shared clonotypes between healthy human individuals. Ten immunoSEQ deep assay plates served to sequence unsorted PBMC DNA. Sequencing used immunoSEQ multiplex PCR; TCRdb keeps in-frame clones, though not all of them. Of about 490,000 clones listed, less than 80% are singletons. J is TRBJ2-5 and V is TRBV7-7; D might be TRBD1 (6 bases). The source of this sequence is a woman aged 40 to 49 in good health. Some clones in this sample may be carry-over from other donors' samples. The source material was PBMCs. This chain's CDR3 is CASATGQQETQYF. The DNA of the CDR3 is TGTGCCAGCGCAACAGGGCAACAAGAGACCCAGTACTTC.